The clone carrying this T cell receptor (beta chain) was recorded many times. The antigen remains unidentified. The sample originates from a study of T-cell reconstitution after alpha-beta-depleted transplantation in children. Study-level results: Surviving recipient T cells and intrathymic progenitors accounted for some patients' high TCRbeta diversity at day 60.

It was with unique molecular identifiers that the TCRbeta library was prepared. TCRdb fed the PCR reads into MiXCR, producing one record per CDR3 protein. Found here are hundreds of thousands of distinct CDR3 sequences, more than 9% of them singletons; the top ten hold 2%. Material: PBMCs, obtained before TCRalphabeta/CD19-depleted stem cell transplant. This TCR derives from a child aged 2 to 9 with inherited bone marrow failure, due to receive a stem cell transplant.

CDR3 sequence: CASSPRDFREQYF. CDR3 bases: TGTGCCAGCAGTCCCAGGGACTTTAGGGAGCAGTACTTC. The rearrangement uses TRBV27 and TRBJ2-7; perhaps TRBD2 as D (6 bases). Per the germline V gene, CDR1 is MNHEY and CDR2 is SMNVEV (reference sequence). V shed 5 bases and J shed 7 bases, with 15 bases lying between them. CDR3 size: 13 residues.